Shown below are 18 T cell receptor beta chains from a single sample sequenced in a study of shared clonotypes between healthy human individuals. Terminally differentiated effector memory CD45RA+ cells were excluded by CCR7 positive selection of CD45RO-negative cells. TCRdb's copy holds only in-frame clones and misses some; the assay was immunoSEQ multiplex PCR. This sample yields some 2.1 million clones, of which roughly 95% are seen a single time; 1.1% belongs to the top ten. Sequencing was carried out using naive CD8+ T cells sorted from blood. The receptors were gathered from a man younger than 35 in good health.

CDR3 residues: CASSPGGDNEKLFF. As DNA, the CDR3 is TGTGCCAGCAGTCCGGGAGGAGATAATGAAAAACTGTTTTTT. This chain connects TRBV6-6 to TRBJ1-4; D unclear. V lost 5 bases and J lost 4, with 11 bases in between. Germline V gives CDR1 MNHNY, CDR2 SVGAGI (reference sequence). The CDR3 is made up of 14 amino acids.

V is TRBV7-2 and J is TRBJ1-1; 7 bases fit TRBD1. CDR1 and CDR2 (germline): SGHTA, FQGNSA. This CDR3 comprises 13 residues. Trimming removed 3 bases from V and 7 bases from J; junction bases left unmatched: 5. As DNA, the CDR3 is TGTGCCAGCAGCTTGCACAGGGGCGTTGAAGCTTTCTTT. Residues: CASSLHRGVEAFF.

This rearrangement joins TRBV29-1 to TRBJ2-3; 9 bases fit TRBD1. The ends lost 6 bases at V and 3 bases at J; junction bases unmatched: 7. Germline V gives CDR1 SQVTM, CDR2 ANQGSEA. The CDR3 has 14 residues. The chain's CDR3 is CSVETGGRTDTQYF. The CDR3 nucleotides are TGCAGCGTGGAGACAGGGGGAAGGACAGATACGCAGTATTTT.

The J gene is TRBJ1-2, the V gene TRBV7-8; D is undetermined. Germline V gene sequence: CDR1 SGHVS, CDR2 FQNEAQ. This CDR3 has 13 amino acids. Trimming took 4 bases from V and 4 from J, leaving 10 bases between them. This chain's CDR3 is CASSSAAVYGYTF. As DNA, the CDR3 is TGTGCCAGCAGCTCAGCGGCAGTCTATGGCTACACCTTC. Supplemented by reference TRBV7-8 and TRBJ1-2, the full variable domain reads GAGVSQSPRYKVAKRGQDVALRCDPISGHVSLFWYQQALGQGPEFLTYFQNEAQLDKSGLPSDRFFAERPEGSVSTLKIQRTQQEDSAVYLCASSSAAVYGYTFGSGTRLTVV.

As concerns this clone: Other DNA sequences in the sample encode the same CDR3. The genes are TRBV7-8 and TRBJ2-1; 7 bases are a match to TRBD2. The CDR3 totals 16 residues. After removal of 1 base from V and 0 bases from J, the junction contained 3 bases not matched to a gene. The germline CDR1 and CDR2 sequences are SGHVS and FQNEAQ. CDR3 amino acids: CASSLVGGSSYNEQFF. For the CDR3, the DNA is TGTGCCAGCAGCTTAGTGGGGGGGAGCTCCTACAATGAGCAGTTCTTC. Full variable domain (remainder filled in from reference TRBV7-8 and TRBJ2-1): GAGVSQSPRYKVAKRGQDVALRCDPISGHVSLFWYQQALGQGPEFLTYFQNEAQLDKSGLPSDRFFAERPEGSVSTLKIQRTQQEDSAVYLCASSLVGGSSYNEQFFGPGTRLTVL.

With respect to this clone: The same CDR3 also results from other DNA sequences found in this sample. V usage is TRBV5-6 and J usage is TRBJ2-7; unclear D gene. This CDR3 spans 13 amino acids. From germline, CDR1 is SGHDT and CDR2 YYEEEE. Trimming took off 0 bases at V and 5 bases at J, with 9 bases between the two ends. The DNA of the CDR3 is TGTGCCAGCAGCTTGGGGGGATCGAACGAGCAGTACTTC. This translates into CASSLGGSNEQYF.

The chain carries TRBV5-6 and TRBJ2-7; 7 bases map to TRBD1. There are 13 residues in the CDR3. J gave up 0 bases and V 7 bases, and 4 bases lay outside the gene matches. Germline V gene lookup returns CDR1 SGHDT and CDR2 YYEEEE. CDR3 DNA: TGTGCCAGCGCCGGGACAGTCTCCTACGAGCAGTACTTC. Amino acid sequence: CASAGTVSYEQYF.

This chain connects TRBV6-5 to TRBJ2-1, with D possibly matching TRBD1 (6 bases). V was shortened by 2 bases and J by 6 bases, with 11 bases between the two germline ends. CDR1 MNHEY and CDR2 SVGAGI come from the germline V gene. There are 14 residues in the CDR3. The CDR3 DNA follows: TGTGCCAGCAGTTACCTCGACAGGATCAATGAGCAGTTCTTC. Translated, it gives CASSYLDRINEQFF.

The CDR3 here is CASSGLRRNYNEQFF. CDR3 DNA: TGTGCCAGCAGCGGACTTAGGCGAAACTACAATGAGCAGTTCTTC. The chain combines TRBV9 with TRBJ2-1; D is ambiguous. Germline CDR1 SGDLS, CDR2 YYNGEE. V lost 3 bases, J lost 3 bases, and 13 bases lay in between. The CDR3 extends over 15 amino acids.

The CDR3 DNA follows: TGTGCCAGCAGCTTACGGACAGAGTTCTACGAGCAGTACTTC. Translated: CASSLRTEFYEQYF. This sequence joins TRBV7-9 and TRBJ2-7; maybe TRBD1 (6 bases). Germline values: CDR1 SEHNR, CDR2 FQNEAQ (reference sequence). CDR3 length: 14 residues. V gave up 2 bases and J gave up 3 bases, with 11 bases separating them.

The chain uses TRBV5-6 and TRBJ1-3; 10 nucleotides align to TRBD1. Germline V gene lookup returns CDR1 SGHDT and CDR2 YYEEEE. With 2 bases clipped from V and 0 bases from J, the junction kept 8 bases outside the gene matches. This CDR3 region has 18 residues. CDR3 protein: CASSFLGTGVLSGNTIYF. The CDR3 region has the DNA TGTGCCAGCAGCTTCTTGGGGACAGGGGTTCTCTCTGGAAACACCATATATTTT.

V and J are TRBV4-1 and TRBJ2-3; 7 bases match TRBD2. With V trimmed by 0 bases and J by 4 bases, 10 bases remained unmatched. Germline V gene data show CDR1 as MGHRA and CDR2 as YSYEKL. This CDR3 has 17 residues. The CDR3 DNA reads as TGCGCCAGCAGCCAAGATCCGGGGAGCGGGGAGGCAGATACGCAGTATTTT. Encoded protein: CASSQDPGSGEADTQYF.

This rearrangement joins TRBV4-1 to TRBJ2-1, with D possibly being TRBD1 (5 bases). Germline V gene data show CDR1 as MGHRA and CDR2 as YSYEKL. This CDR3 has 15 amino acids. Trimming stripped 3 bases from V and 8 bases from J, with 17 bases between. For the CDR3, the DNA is TGCGCCAGCAGCCAGGACCTCCCTGGGGCGGATGAGCAGTTCTTC. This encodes CASSQDLPGADEQFF.

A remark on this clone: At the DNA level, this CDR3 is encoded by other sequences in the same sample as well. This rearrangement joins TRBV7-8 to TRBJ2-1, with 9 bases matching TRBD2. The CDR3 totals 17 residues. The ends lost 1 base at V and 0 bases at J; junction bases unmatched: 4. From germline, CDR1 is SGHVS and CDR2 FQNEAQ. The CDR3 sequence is CASSLGLAGSSYNEQFF. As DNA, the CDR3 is TGTGCCAGCAGCTTAGGCCTAGCGGGGAGCTCCTACAATGAGCAGTTCTTC.

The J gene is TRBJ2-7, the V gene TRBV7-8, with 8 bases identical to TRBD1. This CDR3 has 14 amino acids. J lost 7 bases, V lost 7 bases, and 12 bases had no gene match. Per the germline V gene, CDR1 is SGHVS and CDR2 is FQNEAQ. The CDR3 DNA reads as TGTGCCAGCACCTCCGGGACAGGCTCCAGGGAGCAGTACTTC. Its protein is CASTSGTGSREQYF.

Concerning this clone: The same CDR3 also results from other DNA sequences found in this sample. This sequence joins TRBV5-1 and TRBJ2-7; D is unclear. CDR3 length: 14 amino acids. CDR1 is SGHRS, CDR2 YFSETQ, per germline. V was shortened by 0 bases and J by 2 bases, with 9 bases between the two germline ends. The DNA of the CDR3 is TGCGCCAGCAGCTTGGATGCCGCAACCTACGAGCAGTACTTC. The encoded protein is CASSLDAATYEQYF. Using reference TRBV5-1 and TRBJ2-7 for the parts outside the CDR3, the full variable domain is KAGVTQTPRYLIKTRGQQVTLSCSPISGHRSVSWYQQTPGQGLQFLFEYFSETQRNKGNFPGRFSGRQFSNSRSEMNVSTLELGDSALYLCASSLDAATYEQYFGPGTRLTVT.

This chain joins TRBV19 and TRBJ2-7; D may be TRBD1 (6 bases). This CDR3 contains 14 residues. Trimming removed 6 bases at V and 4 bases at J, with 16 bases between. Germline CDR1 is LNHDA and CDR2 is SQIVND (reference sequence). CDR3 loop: CASSPGHTPYEQYF. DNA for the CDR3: TGTGCCAGTAGCCCGGGACATACCCCTTACGAGCAGTACTTC.

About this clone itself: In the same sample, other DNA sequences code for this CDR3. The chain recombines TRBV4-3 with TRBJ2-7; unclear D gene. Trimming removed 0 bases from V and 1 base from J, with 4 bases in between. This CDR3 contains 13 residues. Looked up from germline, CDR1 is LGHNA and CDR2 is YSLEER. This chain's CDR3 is CASSQDRSYEQYF. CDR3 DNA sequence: TGCGCCAGCAGCCAAGATAGGTCCTACGAGCAGTACTTC.